Sequencing of this TCR beta chain was carried out in a study of blood T cell repertoires in COVID-19. Background on the study: PBMCs, B-cell-depleted T cells, or T cells provided the cDNA or gDNA that made up the material.

The method was immunoSEQ multiplex PCR; TCRdb's version includes in-frame clones alone and lacks a portion of them. The table records 350,000 to 450,000 clones, approximately 86% of them present only once. This CDR3 is 14 amino acids long. Germline V gene sequence: CDR1 LNHDA, CDR2 SQIVND (reference sequence). Germline trimming cut 5 bases from V and 9 bases from J; bases unmatched to any gene: 13. The J gene is TRBJ2-7, the V gene TRBV19; 7 bases agree with TRBD1. Specimen: peripheral blood. This TCR was sampled from a woman aged 55-69 years with COVID-19, enrolled during active disease. The DNA of the CDR3 is TGTGCCAGTAGTCCTAGGGACAGTCCCTTAGGGCAGTACTTC. This translates into CASSPRDSPLGQYF.